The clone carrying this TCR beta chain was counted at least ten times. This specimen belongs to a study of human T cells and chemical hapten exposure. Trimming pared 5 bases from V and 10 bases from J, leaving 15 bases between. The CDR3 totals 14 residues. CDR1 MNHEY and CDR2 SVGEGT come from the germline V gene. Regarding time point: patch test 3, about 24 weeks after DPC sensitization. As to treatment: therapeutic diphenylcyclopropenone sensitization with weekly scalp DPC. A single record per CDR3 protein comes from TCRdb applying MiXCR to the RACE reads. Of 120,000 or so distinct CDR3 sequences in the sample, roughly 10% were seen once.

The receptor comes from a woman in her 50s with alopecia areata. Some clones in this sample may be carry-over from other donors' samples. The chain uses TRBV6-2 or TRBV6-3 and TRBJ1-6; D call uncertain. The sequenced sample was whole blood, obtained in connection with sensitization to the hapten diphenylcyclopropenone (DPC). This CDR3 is CASSEVYGKSPLHF. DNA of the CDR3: TGTGCCAGCAGTGAAGTGTACGGGAAATCACCCCTCCACTTT.